The 31 T cell receptor beta chains listed next were all sequenced from one sample in a study of cytomegalovirus exposure and HLA in healthy donors. The PCR had 60 Vbeta and 13 Jbeta primers. Method: immunoSEQ multiplex PCR; TCRdb's copy keeps in-frame clones and lacks some. The sample yields fewer than 150,000 clones, more than 70% seen once. Specimen: PBMCs. These receptors were collected from a man aged 45-65 years in good health and CMV-seronegative.

This chain joins TRBV29-1 and TRBJ1-5, with D unclear. The germline V and J ends were trimmed by 8 bases and 5 bases, with 16 bases remaining between them. Per the germline V gene, CDR1 is SQVTM and CDR2 is ANQGSEA. This CDR3 has 13 residues. CDR3 nucleotide sequence: TGCAGCACCATTGAGGGCTGGGATCAGCCCCAGCATTTT. Translation: CSTIEGWDQPQHF. The full variable domain, in which reference TRBV29-1 and TRBJ1-5 provide the parts outside the CDR3, is SAVISQKPSRDICQRGTSLTIQCQVDSQVTMMFWYRQQPGQSLTLIATANQGSEATYESGFVIDKFPISRPNLTFSTLTVSNMSPEDSSIYLCSTIEGWDQPQHFGDGTRLSIL.

CDR3 protein: CASSLGRGPGTDTQYF. The CDR3 DNA follows: TGTGCCAGCAGCTTAGGGCGGGGTCCCGGCACAGATACGCAGTATTTT. This chain uses TRBV7-9 with TRBJ2-3, with D perhaps TRBD2 (6 bases). This CDR3 is built from 16 residues. Trimming pared 1 base from V and 1 base from J, leaving 12 bases between. Germline CDR1 reads SEHNR; CDR2 reads FQNEAQ (reference sequence).

The V gene is TRBV19, the J gene TRBJ2-7; 9 positions agree with TRBD2. CDR3 size: 14 residues. Germline CDR1 LNHDA, CDR2 SQIVND (reference sequence). J gave up 1 base and V 6 bases, and 4 bases lay outside the gene matches. The CDR3 reads CASSRAGGSYEQYF. The CDR3 coding sequence is TGTGCCAGTAGCCGAGCGGGGGGTTCCTACGAGCAGTACTTC. The full variable domain, completed using reference TRBV19 and TRBJ2-7, is DGGITQSPKYLFRKEGQNVTLSCEQNLNHDAMYWYRQDPGQGLRLIYYSQIVNDFQKGDIAEGYSVSREKKESFPLTVTSAQKNPTAFYLCASSRAGGSYEQYFGPGTRLTVT.

This chain joins TRBV28 and TRBJ1-6, with 7 bases aligning to TRBD1. CDR1 and CDR2 from the germline V gene are MDHEN and SYDVKM. The CDR3 totals 13 residues. V lost 6 bases and J lost 9; bases outside the gene matches: 5. Here the CDR3 reads CASRSGGISPLHF. For the CDR3, the DNA is TGTGCCAGCAGATCAGGGGGGATTTCACCCCTCCACTTT.

J is TRBJ1-2 and V is TRBV28; possible D gene TRBD1, 6 bases. Per germline, CDR1 MDHEN and CDR2 SYDVKM. Trimming removed 7 bases from V and 4 bases from J, with 22 bases in between. The CDR3 has 16 residues. The CDR3 coding sequence is TGTGCCAGCAACCTGGGGGGGGGCGGTTTTTCCTATGGCTACACCTTC. This sequence encodes CASNLGGGGFSYGYTF.

The chain uses TRBV27 and TRBJ1-2; D unclear. The V gene lost 6 bases and the J gene lost 7 bases, with 12 bases spanning the gap. This CDR3 has 12 residues. CDR1 and CDR2 (germline): MNHEY, SMNVEV (reference sequence). CDR3: CASRDPAGGYTF. The CDR3 nucleotides read TGTGCCAGCAGGGACCCTGCGGGTGGCTACACCTTC.

This clone was seen more than once but under ten times. CDR3 residues: CASRRELEGEKLFF. The CDR3 nucleotides are TGTGCCAGCAGGAGGGAACTAGAAGGCGAAAAACTGTTTTTT. The V and J genes are TRBV9 and TRBJ1-4; D unclear. This CDR3 region has 14 residues. V was cut by 5 bases and J by 8 bases, with 16 bases left in between. Germline CDR1 SGDLS, CDR2 YYNGEE. Supplemented by reference TRBV9 and TRBJ1-4, the full variable domain reads DSGVTQTPKHLITATGQRVTLRCSPRSGDLSVYWYQQSLDQGLQFLIQYYNGEERAKGNILERFSAQQFPDLHSELNLSSLELGDSALYFCASRRELEGEKLFFGSGTQLSVL.

This chain joins TRBV2 and TRBJ2-3; 9 positions agree with TRBD1. The CDR3 is 15 residues long. CDR1 is SNHLY, CDR2 FYNNEI, per germline. Trimming took 10 bases from V and 6 from J; bases not matched to a gene: 14. CDR3: CATLRDRASQDTQYF. The DNA for the CDR3 is TGTGCCACCCTCAGGGACAGGGCATCCCAGGATACGCAGTATTTT.

This clone has more than one count but fewer than ten. V is TRBV6-6 and J is TRBJ1-5, with D possibly TRBD1 on 5 matching bases. Deletions cut 6 bases from V and 1 base from J, with 10 bases between. The CDR3 is made up of 14 amino acids. The V gene's germline CDR1 is MNHNY and CDR2 SVGAGI (reference sequence). The CDR3 bases are TGTGCCAGCAGCCGGGGGGAAAGCAATCAGCCCCAGCATTTT. Protein sequence: CASSRGESNQPQHF.

This rearrangement joins TRBV29-1 to TRBJ1-2; D is undetermined. CDR1 SQVTM and CDR2 ANQGSEA come from the germline V gene. The CDR3 loop spans 17 amino acids. Trimming left V 3 bases short and J 2 bases short, with 22 bases between. This chain's CDR3 is CSVEPAVLGLINYGYTF. The DNA for the CDR3 is TGCAGCGTTGAGCCAGCCGTCTTGGGCCTCATCAACTATGGCTACACCTTC.

This clone has only a few counts. This chain links TRBV2 with TRBJ2-1; 8 bases align to TRBD2. V shed 2 bases and J 7 bases; nucleotides not matched to a gene: 13. The CDR3 consists of 17 residues. CDR1 and CDR2 from the germline V gene are SNHLY and FYNNEI. The CDR3 region has the DNA TGTGCCAGCAGTGAATGGGTAACGGGGGGGGCCGAGAATGAGCAGTTCTTC. It specifies CASSEWVTGGAENEQFF.

V gene TRBV27 combines with J gene TRBJ2-2, with D maybe TRBD2 (5 bases). The germline CDR1 and CDR2 sequences are MNHEY and SMNVEV (reference sequence). The CDR3 totals 16 residues. V dropped 0 bases and J dropped 3 bases, with 11 bases sitting between them. The CDR3 protein is CASSLSAGWDTGELFF. In DNA form, the CDR3 reads TGTGCCAGCAGTTTATCGGCGGGCTGGGACACCGGGGAGCTGTTTTTT.

The chain is built from TRBV27 and TRBJ2-6; 7 bases align to TRBD1. J gave up 0 bases and V 10 bases, and 6 bases lay outside the gene matches. CDR3 length equals 15 residues. Germline CDR1 is MNHEY and CDR2 is SMNVEV (reference sequence). The CDR3 is CATGQEHSGANVLTF. The CDR3 DNA is TGTGCCACTGGACAGGAGCACTCTGGGGCCAACGTCCTGACTTTC.

J is TRBJ1-4 and V is TRBV7-8, with a tentative D call TRBD1 (5 bases). Germline CDR1 is SGHVS and CDR2 is FQNEAQ. The CDR3 sequence is 17 residues long. The V gene lost 1 base and the J gene lost 8 bases, with 20 bases spanning the gap. CDR3 nucleotides: TGTGCCAGCAGCTTAGACCCCGCCAGGGCCGAGAGGGAAAAACTGTTTTTT. Amino acids: CASSLDPARAEREKLFF. Drawing the rest from reference TRBV7-8 and TRBJ1-4, the complete variable domain is GAGVSQSPRYKVAKRGQDVALRCDPISGHVSLFWYQQALGQGPEFLTYFQNEAQLDKSGLPSDRFFAERPEGSVSTLKIQRTQQEDSAVYLCASSLDPARAEREKLFFGSGTQLSVL.

This chain's CDR3 is CASSSQGPYEQYF. CDR3 DNA: TGTGCCAGCAGTTCGCAGGGCCCCTACGAGCAGTACTTC. The chain combines TRBV27 with TRBJ2-7, with D maybe TRBD1 (5 bases). Germline-derived CDR1 and CDR2 are MNHEY and SMNVEV (reference sequence). The ends were cut back, 4 bases at V and 2 bases at J, with 9 bases in the middle. This CDR3 is built from 13 residues.

CDR3 sequence (DNA): TGCGCCAGCAGCTGGGAGACCCAGGGGGACTACGAGCAGTACTTC. It encodes CASSWETQGDYEQYF. The V call is TRBV5-1, the J call TRBJ2-7; TRBD1 agrees at 7 bases. Germline V gene sequence: CDR1 SGHRS, CDR2 YFSETQ. This CDR3 is built from 15 residues. The J segment lost 3 bases and the V segment lost 3 bases, leaving 9 bases of the junction unmatched.

This clone was recorded a few times. V and J are TRBV19 and TRBJ1-5, with 7 bases identical to TRBD1. Trimming at V came to 7 bases and at J to 10 bases, leaving 16 bases not matched to a gene. CDR3 length: 15 amino acids. CDR1 is LNHDA and CDR2 is SQIVND in the germline V gene (reference sequence). The CDR3 DNA follows: TGTGCCAGTACAGGGGGGAACGATCGAGGTCATCCCCAGCATTTT. Protein sequence: CASTGGNDRGHPQHF.

The DNA for the CDR3 is TGTGCCACCAGCAGATACCCCTCCGGGACTCACACTACAGATACGCAGTATTTT. Translation: CATSRYPSGTHTTDTQYF. The rearrangement uses TRBV15 and TRBJ2-3, with D perhaps TRBD2 (6 bases). The germline gives CDR1 LNHNV, CDR2 YYDKDF (reference sequence). The CDR3 consists of 18 residues. Trimming removed 2 bases from V and 3 bases from J, with 21 bases in between. Full variable domain (missing parts from reference TRBV15 and TRBJ2-3): DAMVIQNPRYQVTQFGKPVTLSCSQTLNHNVMYWYQQKSSQAPKLLFHYYDKDFNNEADTPDNFQSRRPNTSFCFLDIRSPGLGDTAMYLCATSRYPSGTHTTDTQYFGPGTRLTVL.

This chain links TRBV4-1 with TRBJ2-7; tentatively, D is TRBD1 (6 bases). The germline V gene encodes CDR1 MGHRA and CDR2 YSYEKL. The length of the CDR3 is 14 residues. Trimming left V 6 bases short and J 2 bases short, with 14 bases between. The CDR3 nucleotides read TGCGCCAGCAGTTCGGACAGTTGGGCCTACGAGCAGTACTTC. Translating gives CASSSDSWAYEQYF.

V gene TRBV19 combines with J gene TRBJ2-7; possibly TRBD1 for D (5 bases). Germline loops: CDR1 LNHDA, CDR2 SQIVND (reference sequence). The length of the CDR3 is 13 residues. Trimming left V 3 bases short and J 3 bases short, with 9 bases between. This CDR3 reads CASSMGQLYEQYF. Written as DNA, the CDR3 is TGTGCCAGTAGTATGGGGCAGCTCTACGAGCAGTACTTC. Complete variable domain (other parts from reference TRBV19 and TRBJ2-7): DGGITQSPKYLFRKEGQNVTLSCEQNLNHDAMYWYRQDPGQGLRLIYYSQIVNDFQKGDIAEGYSVSREKKESFPLTVTSAQKNPTAFYLCASSMGQLYEQYFGPGTRLTVT.

The CDR3 nucleotides read TGTGCCAGCAGTCGGACTAGCGGTTCCTACAATGAGCAGTTCTTC. This sequence encodes CASSRTSGSYNEQFF. The chain uses TRBV27 and TRBJ2-1; 10 bases are shared with TRBD2. V lost 5 bases, J lost 1 base, and 2 bases stayed unmatched. Germline V lookup: CDR1 MNHEY, CDR2 SMNVEV (reference sequence). The CDR3 totals 15 residues.

V gene TRBV4-3 combines with J gene TRBJ2-7, with 8 nucleotides matching TRBD1. The CDR3 covers 15 residues. In germline, CDR1 is LGHNA, CDR2 YSLEER. V was clipped by 3 bases and J by 4 bases; unmatched bases: 8. CDR3 protein: CASSHTTGVGYEQYF. As DNA, the CDR3 is TGCGCCAGCAGCCACACGACAGGGGTAGGGTACGAGCAGTACTTC.

The chain couples TRBV5-4 to TRBJ2-3, with a weak D call TRBD2 (6 bases). Germline CDR1 reads SGHNT; CDR2 reads YYREEE (reference sequence). The CDR3 consists of 16 residues. V was clipped by 1 base and J by 0 bases, with 12 bases between them. CDR3 coding DNA: TGTGCCAGCAGCTTGTCGGGACTTTCTAGCACAGATACGCAGTATTTT. Amino acids: CASSLSGLSSTDTQYF.

The V call is TRBV5-4, the J call TRBJ2-6; weak D call: TRBD2 (6 bases). The CDR3 runs 13 residues. Germline V lookup: CDR1 SGHNT, CDR2 YYREEE (reference sequence). V dropped 10 bases and J dropped 2 bases, with 10 bases sitting between them. The CDR3 sequence: CAAGLAGANVLTF. DNA for the CDR3: TGTGCCGCGGGGCTGGCTGGGGCCAACGTCCTGACTTTC.

Regarding this clone: One end of the junction is discordant with germline, which a read error may explain. The rearrangement uses TRBV7-9 and TRBJ1-2; D gene uncertain. Per the germline V gene, CDR1 is SEHNR and CDR2 is FQNEAQ (reference sequence). This CDR3 contains 17 residues. The CDR3 coding sequence is TGTGCCAGCCGCTTAGTCGTTGGCAGTCAACCAAACTATGGCTACACCTTC. The encoded protein is CASRLVVGSQPNYGYTF.

In its sample, this clone was seen once. The chain employs TRBV5-1 and TRBJ2-7; TRBD2 matches 8 bases. This CDR3 is 15 amino acids long. J was trimmed by 3 bases and V by 4 bases; bases with no gene match: 9. The germline V gene encodes CDR1 SGHRS and CDR2 YFSETQ. CDR3 bases: TGCGCCAGCAGCCCAGTATTCGGGGGGGGCTACGAGCAGTACTTC. Protein product: CASSPVFGGGYEQYF.

The rearrangement uses TRBV4-1 and TRBJ2-1; 10 positions match TRBD2. This CDR3 comprises 16 residues. Trimming removed 1 base from V and 8 bases from J; junction bases left unmatched: 8. Germline assignment: CDR1 MGHRA and CDR2 YSYEKL. The CDR3 sequence: CASSQGQRGGRDEQFF. CDR3 coding DNA: TGCGCCAGCAGCCAAGGACAGCGGGGGGGCCGGGATGAGCAGTTCTTC.

This clone was observed a few times. The V and J genes are TRBV19 and TRBJ2-5; 7 nucleotides line up with TRBD1. The ends lost 2 bases at V and 0 bases at J; junction bases unmatched: 3. This CDR3 comprises 15 residues. Germline CDR1 is LNHDA and CDR2 is SQIVND (reference sequence). CDR3 residues: CASSIRGGYQETQYF. CDR3 in DNA: TGTGCCAGTAGTATACGAGGGGGCTACCAAGAGACCCAGTACTTC.

The chain carries TRBV4-3 and TRBJ2-7; D ambiguous. The CDR3 is 14 amino acids. Looked up from germline, CDR1 is LGHNA and CDR2 is YSLEER. Trimming shortened V by 4 bases and J by 0 bases, and 10 bases separated the two germline ends. CDR3: CASSRALDSYEQYF. Here the CDR3 DNA reads TGCGCCAGCAGCCGGGCCTTGGACTCCTACGAGCAGTACTTC.

In this sample, this clone turned up once. The chain uses TRBV7-2 and TRBJ1-5; D is possibly TRBD1 (6 bases). The CDR3 covers 15 residues. CDR1 SGHTA and CDR2 FQGNSA come from the germline V gene. V lost 0 bases to trimming and J lost 1 base, with 7 bases between them. CDR3 amino acids: CASSLARGSNQPQHF. Here the CDR3 DNA reads TGTGCCAGCAGCTTAGCCAGGGGAAGCAATCAGCCCCAGCATTTT.

This clone was observed a handful of times. This chain connects TRBV7-2 to TRBJ1-5; D might be TRBD1 (5 bases). The V end lost 6 bases, the J end lost 4 bases, and 19 bases lay between the germline ends. CDR1 SGHTA and CDR2 FQGNSA come from the germline V gene. The CDR3 extends over 16 amino acids. The CDR3 nucleotides read TGTGCCAGCAGGCGCGTGGGAGGGGTGCTAAATCAGCCCCAGCATTTT. Its translation: CASRRVGGVLNQPQHF.